This T cell receptor (beta chain) was sequenced during a study of CDR3 diversity in severe acne. Germline trimming cut 6 bases from V and 5 bases from J; bases unmatched to any gene: 6. This CDR3 region has 14 residues. CDR1 and CDR2 from the germline V gene are LNHDA and SQIVND (reference sequence). Each CDR3 protein gets one entry after TCRdb re-called the PCR reads with MiXCR. The profile shows under 95,000 distinct CDR3 sequences, about 50% of them singletons. The receptor comes from a male donor in good health, serving as a control. The sequencing input was blood. The V and J genes are TRBV19 and TRBJ1-4, with 7 positions matching TRBD1. The CDR3: CASSYLTGNEKLFF. In DNA form, the CDR3 reads TGTGCCAGTAGCTACTTGACAGGGAATGAAAAACTGTTTTTT.